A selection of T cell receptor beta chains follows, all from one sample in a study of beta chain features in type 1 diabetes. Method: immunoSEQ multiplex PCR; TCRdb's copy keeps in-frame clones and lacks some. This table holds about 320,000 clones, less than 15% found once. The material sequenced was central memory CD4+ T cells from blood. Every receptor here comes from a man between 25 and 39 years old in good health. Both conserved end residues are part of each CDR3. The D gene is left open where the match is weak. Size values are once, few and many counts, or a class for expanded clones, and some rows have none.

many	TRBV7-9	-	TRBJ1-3	CASSPEQGSRSVYF	TGTGCCAGCAGCCCGGAACAGGGTTCAAGGTCCGTATATTTT
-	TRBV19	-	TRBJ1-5	CASREGGQPQHF	TGTGCCAGTAGGGAGGGTGGACAGCCCCAGCATTTT
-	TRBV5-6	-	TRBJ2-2	CASGRRGAVQLFF	TGTGCCAGCGGCCGTAGGGGGGCGGTGCAGCTGTTTTTT
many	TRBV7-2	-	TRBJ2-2	CASSFDRFPTGELFF	TGTGCCAGCAGCTTCGACAGGTTCCCCACCGGGGAGCTGTTTTTT
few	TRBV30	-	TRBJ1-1	CAWTGGHTEAFF	TGTGCCTGGACCGGGGGGCACACTGAAGCTTTCTTT
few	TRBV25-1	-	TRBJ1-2	CASTSPGHNNYGYTF	TGTGCCAGCACCTCTCCGGGCCACAATAACTATGGCTACACCTTC
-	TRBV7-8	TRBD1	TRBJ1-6	CASSLGQGFYNSPLHF	TGTGCCAGCAGTTTGGGACAGGGATTCTATAATTCACCCCTCCACTTT
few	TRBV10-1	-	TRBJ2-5	CASSPQGSAGTQYF	TGCGCCAGCAGTCCACAGGGTTCTGCGGGGACCCAGTACTTC
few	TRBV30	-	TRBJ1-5	CAWSSSNQPQHF	TGTGCCTGGAGTTCCAGCAATCAGCCCCAGCATTTT
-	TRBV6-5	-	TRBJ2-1	CASSGNTDNEQFF	TGTGCCAGCTCGGGAAATACGGACAATGAGCAGTTCTTC
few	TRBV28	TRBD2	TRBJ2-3	CASSSIAGGGQDTQYF	TGTGCCAGCAGTTCCATAGCGGGAGGGGGACAAGATACGCAGTATTTT
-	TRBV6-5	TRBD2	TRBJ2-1	CASRSRGGGEQFF	TGTGCCAGCAGGTCCCGGGGGGGCGGGGAGCAGTTCTTC
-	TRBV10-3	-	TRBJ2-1	CAISEKTSFNEQFF	TGTGCCATCAGTGAGAAAACTAGCTTCAATGAGCAGTTCTTC
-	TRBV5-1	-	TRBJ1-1	CASSRITHGQPWGEAFF	TGCGCCAGCAGCCGTATCACCCACGGACAGCCCTGGGGTGAAGCTTTCTTT
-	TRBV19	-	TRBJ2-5	CASSSRSGETQYF	TGTGCCAGTAGTAGCCGGTCCGGAGAGACCCAGTACTTC
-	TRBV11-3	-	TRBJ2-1	CASSLSPAYNEQFF	TGTGCCAGCAGCTTAAGCCCTGCATACAATGAGCAGTTCTTC
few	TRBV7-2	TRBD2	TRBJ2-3	CASSLSGGRTDTQYF	TGTGCCAGCAGCTTAAGCGGGGGACGCACAGATACGCAGTATTTT
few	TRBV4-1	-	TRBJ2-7	CASSQKATGSYEQYF	TGCGCCAGCAGCCAAAAGGCAACAGGCTCCTACGAGCAGTACTTC
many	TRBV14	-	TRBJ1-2	CASSQGSGQNRLYGYTF	TGTGCCAGCAGCCAAGGGTCGGGGCAGAACCGACTCTATGGCTACACCTTC
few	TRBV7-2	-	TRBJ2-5	CASSLEGGETQYF	TGTGCCAGCAGCTTAGAAGGAGGAGAGACCCAGTACTTC
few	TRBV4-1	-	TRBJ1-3	CASSRGGGDSGNTIYF	TGCGCCAGCAGCCGAGGAGGGGGAGACTCTGGAAACACCATATATTTT
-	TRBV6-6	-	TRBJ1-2	CATERVNYGYTF	TGTGCCACGGAGCGCGTTAACTATGGCTACACCTTC
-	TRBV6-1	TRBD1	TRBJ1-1	CASSLGQGRTEAFF	TGTGCCAGCAGCCTGGGACAGGGTCGTACTGAAGCTTTCTTT
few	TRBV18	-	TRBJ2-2	CASSPPLGPVDGGELFF	TGTGCCAGCTCACCACCGTTAGGCCCGGTCGATGGCGGGGAGCTGTTTTTT
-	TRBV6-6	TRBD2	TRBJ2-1	CASSYDQRGEQFF	TGTGCCAGCAGTTATGACCAGCGGGGTGAGCAGTTCTTC
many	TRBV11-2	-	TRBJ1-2	CASSLDTDSRVGYTF	TGTGCCAGCAGCTTAGACACCGACAGCCGAGTCGGCTACACCTTC
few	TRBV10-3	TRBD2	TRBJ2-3	CAISDLGRGAGSTDTQYF	TGTGCCATCAGTGATCTCGGCCGGGGAGCGGGGAGCACAGATACGCAGTATTTT
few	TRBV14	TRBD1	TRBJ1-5	CASSHVGGTGGYSNQPQHF	TGTGCCAGCAGCCACGTTGGAGGGACAGGGGGTTATAGCAATCAGCCCCAGCATTTT
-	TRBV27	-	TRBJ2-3	CASSFGTRTDTQYF	TGTGCCAGCAGTTTCGGGACCCGCACAGATACGCAGTATTTT
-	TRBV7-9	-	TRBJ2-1	CASSWGYNEQFF	TGTGCCAGCAGCTGGGGATACAATGAGCAGTTCTTC
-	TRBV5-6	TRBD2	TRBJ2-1	CASSSTQLAGGYNEQFF	TGTGCCAGCAGCTCTACGCAGCTAGCGGGAGGCTACAATGAGCAGTTCTTC